This T cell receptor beta chain was captured by sequencing in a study of T cell repertoires in cytomegalovirus infection. Study as a whole: Indications came from public TCR beta signatures; they pointed to CMV infection and to a matching HLA type.

CDR3 length: 15 amino acids. V was shortened by 4 bases and J by 4 bases, with 16 bases between the two germline ends. Germline assignment: CDR1 SGHTA and CDR2 FQGNSA. This clonotype showed up many times. TCRdb fed the reads into MiXCR, producing one record per CDR3 protein. The table lists hundreds of thousands of distinct CDR3 sequences, 6% to 8% of them singletons. This chain links TRBV7-2 with TRBJ1-1, with D possibly being TRBD1 (5 bases). The clonotype was recovered from a human donor in good health (CMV status not recorded). Some clones in this sample may be carry-over from other donors' samples. The material sequenced was PBMCs. The CDR3: CASSSHEGRGTEAFF. For the CDR3, the DNA is TGTGCCAGCAGCTCCCACGAGGGGAGGGGCACTGAAGCTTTCTTT.